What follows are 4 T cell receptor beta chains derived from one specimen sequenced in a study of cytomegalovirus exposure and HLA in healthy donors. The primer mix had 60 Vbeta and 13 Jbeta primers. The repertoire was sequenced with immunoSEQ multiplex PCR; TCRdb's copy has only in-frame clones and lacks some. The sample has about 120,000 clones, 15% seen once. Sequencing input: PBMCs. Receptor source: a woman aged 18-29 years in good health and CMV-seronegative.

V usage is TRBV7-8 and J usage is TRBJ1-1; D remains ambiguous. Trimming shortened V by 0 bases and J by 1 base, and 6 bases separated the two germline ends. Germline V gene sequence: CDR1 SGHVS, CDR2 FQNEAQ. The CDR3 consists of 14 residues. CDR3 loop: CASSLAQTNTEAFF. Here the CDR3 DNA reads TGTGCCAGCAGCTTAGCACAAACGAACACTGAAGCTTTCTTT.

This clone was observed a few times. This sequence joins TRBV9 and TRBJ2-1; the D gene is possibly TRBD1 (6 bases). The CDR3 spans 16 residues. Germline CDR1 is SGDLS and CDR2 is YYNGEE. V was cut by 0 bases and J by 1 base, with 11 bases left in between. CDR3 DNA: TGTGCCAGCAGCGTAGGGGGGCTACTGTCCTACAATGAGCAGTTCTTC. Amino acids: CASSVGGLLSYNEQFF.

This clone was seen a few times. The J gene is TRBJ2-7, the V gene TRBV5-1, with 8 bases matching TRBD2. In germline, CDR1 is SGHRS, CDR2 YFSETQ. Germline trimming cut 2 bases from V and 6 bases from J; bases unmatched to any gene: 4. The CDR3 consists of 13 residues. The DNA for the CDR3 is TGCGCCAGCAGCTTCGGACTAGCCTCCGAGCAGTACTTC. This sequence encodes CASSFGLASEQYF.

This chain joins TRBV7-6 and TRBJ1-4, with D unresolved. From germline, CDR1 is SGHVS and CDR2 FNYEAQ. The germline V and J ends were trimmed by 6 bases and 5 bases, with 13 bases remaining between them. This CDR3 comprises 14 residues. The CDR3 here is CASRPAGLNEKLFF. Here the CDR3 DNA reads TGTGCCAGCAGGCCAGCGGGCTTAAATGAAAAACTGTTTTTT.